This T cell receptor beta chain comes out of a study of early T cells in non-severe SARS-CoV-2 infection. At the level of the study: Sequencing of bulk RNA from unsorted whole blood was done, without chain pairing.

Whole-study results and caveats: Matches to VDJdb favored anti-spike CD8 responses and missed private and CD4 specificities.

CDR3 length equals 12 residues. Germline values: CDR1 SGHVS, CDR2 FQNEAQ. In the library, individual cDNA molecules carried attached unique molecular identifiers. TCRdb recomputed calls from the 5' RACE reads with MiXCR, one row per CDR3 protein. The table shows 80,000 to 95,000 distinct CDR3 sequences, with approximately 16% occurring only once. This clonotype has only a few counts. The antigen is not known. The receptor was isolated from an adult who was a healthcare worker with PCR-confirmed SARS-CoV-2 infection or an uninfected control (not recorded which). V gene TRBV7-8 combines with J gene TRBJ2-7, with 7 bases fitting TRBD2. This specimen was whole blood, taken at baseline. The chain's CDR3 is CAAGEVAYEQYF. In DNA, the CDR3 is TGTGCTGCGGGGGAGGTTGCCTACGAGCAGTACTTC.